This T cell receptor (beta chain) was identified during a study of T cells in Graves' hyperthyroidism and ophthalmopathy. TCR beta CDR3 region amplification was performed from RNA transcripts. The HTBI primer set served for first-round RT-PCR of the TCR CDR3. One entry per CDR3 protein results from TCRdb running MiXCR on the multiplex PCR reads. The sample lists around 190,000 distinct CDR3 sequences; about 15% were seen once. This clonotype appeared many times. With 5 bases removed from V and 4 bases from J, the gap between germline ends came to 22 bases. CDR3 size: 17 residues. Germline CDR1 and CDR2: SGHNT and YENEEA.

The chain uses TRBV11-3 and TRBJ2-3, with D tentatively TRBD2 (6 bases). The receptor's source is a woman aged 45 to 65 with Graves' hyperthyroidism. The source material was blood. CDR3 in amino acids: CASSRPVTGVGADTQYF. In DNA form, the CDR3 reads TGTGCCAGCAGCCGTCCTGTGACGGGAGTAGGGGCAGATACGCAGTATTTT.